The 14 T cell receptor beta chains below come from one sample, sequenced in a study of blood T cell repertoires in COVID-19. Profiled with immunoSEQ multiplex PCR; TCRdb holds only in-frame clones, not every one. Of 150,000 to 200,000 clones listed, about 85% are singletons. Sample: peripheral blood. These receptors originate from a man of 80 years or more with COVID-19, enrolled during active disease.

A note on this clone: At one of its ends the junction is not consistent with the germline gene, which may arise from a read error. Distinct nucleotide sequences in the sample also encode this CDR3. V is TRBV18 and J is TRBJ1-4; no reliable D call. CDR3 length: 15 amino acids. Germline values: CDR1 KGHSH, CDR2 LQKENI. The CDR3 DNA is TGTGCCAGCTCACCCTACTTTGCAACCAATGAAAAACTGTTTTTT. As protein: CASSPYFATNEKLFF.

The chain carries TRBV9 and TRBJ2-1, with D possibly matching TRBD1 (6 bases). Per germline, CDR1 SGDLS and CDR2 YYNGEE. Trimming removed 1 base at V and 3 bases at J, with 14 bases between. This CDR3 comprises 16 residues. CDR3 nucleotides: TGTGCCAGCAGCGTATCAGGGGCTTCGGGCTACAATGAGCAGTTCTTC. This sequence encodes CASSVSGASGYNEQFF.

The chain employs TRBV5-6 and TRBJ2-1; 7 bases agree with TRBD1. The CDR3 totals 15 residues. Germline lookup yields CDR1 SGHDT and CDR2 YYEEEE. V lost 1 base, J lost 7 bases, and 8 bases stayed unmatched. The CDR3 protein is CASSLMRGQKNEQFF. The CDR3, as DNA: TGTGCCAGCAGCTTGATGAGGGGGCAGAAAAATGAGCAGTTCTTC.

The CDR3 nucleotides read TGTGCCAGCAGCTTAGGCCCCACAGGGGACACTGAAGCTTTCTTT. Translated: CASSLGPTGDTEAFF. The V gene is TRBV13, the J gene TRBJ1-1; 7 nucleotides align to TRBD1. Germline V CDR1 and CDR2: PRHDT, FYEKMQ (reference sequence). V trimming: 0 bases; J trimming: 3 bases; junction bases outside the gene matches: 4. The CDR3 extends over 15 amino acids. The entire variable domain, with the rest obtained from reference TRBV13 and TRBJ1-1, is as follows: AAGVIQSPRHLIKEKRETATLKCYPIPRHDTVYWYQQGPGQDPQFLISFYEKMQSDKGSIPDRFSAQQFSDYHSELNMSSLELGDSALYFCASSLGPTGDTEAFFGQGTRLTVV.

The count of this clone is one. The genes are TRBV12-3 or TRBV12-4 and TRBJ2-5, with TRBD2 matching over 7 bases. The CDR3 consists of 13 residues. Trimming at V came to 6 bases and at J to 5 bases, leaving 6 bases not matched to a gene. The DNA for the CDR3 is TGTGCCAGCAGCTCGAACGGGGGGGAGACCCAGTACTTC. Protein: CASSSNGGETQYF.

The DNA of the CDR3 is TGTGCCAGCAGCTGGAATAACCGGGACAGGTATGAAAAACTGTTTTTT. Residues: CASSWNNRDRYEKLFF. The V gene is TRBV12-1, the J gene TRBJ1-4; the D segment call TRBD1 is taken from the table without a DNA check. TRBV12-1 is termed a pseudogene. The CDR3 sequence is 16 residues long.

The J gene is TRBJ2-2, the V gene TRBV5-4; 7 positions match TRBD1. The germline CDR1 and CDR2 sequences are SGHNT and YYREEE (reference sequence). With 5 bases clipped from V and 7 bases from J, the junction kept 11 bases outside the gene matches. CDR3 size: 15 residues. The CDR3 region is CASSTNRGLGGELFF. The CDR3 nucleotides are TGTGCCAGCAGTACGAACAGGGGATTAGGCGGGGAGCTGTTTTTT.

In the case of this clone: Other nucleotide sequences in the sample specify the same CDR3. The gene calls are TRBV6-2 or TRBV6-3 and TRBJ1-5; no firm D call. Looked up from germline, CDR1 is MNHEY and CDR2 is SVGEGT. The CDR3 consists of 12 residues. Trimming pared 0 bases from V and 7 bases from J, leaving 4 bases between. CDR3: CASSYSRQPQHF. CDR3 nucleotides: TGTGCCAGCAGTTACTCGAGGCAGCCCCAGCATTTT.

The J gene is TRBJ2-5, the V gene TRBV7-8; TRBD1 aligns across 7 bases. Germline V gives CDR1 SGHVS, CDR2 FQNEAQ. The V segment lost 5 bases and the J segment 4 bases; nucleotides outside the gene matches: 10. The length of the CDR3 is 15 residues. The chain's CDR3 is CASSATYRGGETQYF. CDR3 DNA: TGTGCCAGCAGCGCGACCTACAGGGGTGGAGAGACCCAGTACTTC. Full variable domain (remainder filled in from reference TRBV7-8 and TRBJ2-5): GAGVSQSPRYKVAKRGQDVALRCDPISGHVSLFWYQQALGQGPEFLTYFQNEAQLDKSGLPSDRFFAERPEGSVSTLKIQRTQQEDSAVYLCASSATYRGGETQYFGPGTRLLVL.

The chain recombines TRBV5-1 with TRBJ1-1, with D perhaps TRBD1 (6 bases). The V gene's germline CDR1 is SGHRS and CDR2 YFSETQ. The germline V and J ends were trimmed by 4 bases and 1 base, with 11 bases remaining between them. This CDR3 is built from 14 residues. The CDR3 nucleotides are TGCGCCAGCAGCGATACAGGGACGAACACTGAAGCTTTCTTT. Protein: CASSDTGTNTEAFF.

The CDR3: CASSPVGTWDTEAFF. The DNA for the CDR3 is TGTGCCAGCAGCCCTGTCGGGACATGGGACACTGAAGCTTTCTTT. J is TRBJ1-1 and V is TRBV3-1 (or the pseudogene TRBV3-2); the D gene is possibly TRBD1 (6 bases). The length of the CDR3 is 15 residues. V lost 4 bases and J 3 bases, leaving 15 bases between the germline ends. Germline V gives CDR1 LGHDT, CDR2 YNNKEL (reference sequence).

This chain links TRBV12-3 or TRBV12-4 with TRBJ2-7, with D perhaps matching TRBD2 (6 bases). Trimming pared 5 bases from V and 6 bases from J, leaving 14 bases between. The CDR3 covers 13 residues. CDR3 in amino acids: CASSPGTPREQYF. The CDR3 DNA sequence: TGTGCCAGCAGTCCCGGGACTCCTCGCGAGCAGTACTTC.

The chain uses TRBV6-1 and TRBJ1-2; unclear D gene. Trimming took 3 bases from V and 5 from J, leaving 16 bases between them. The CDR3 totals 15 residues. Germline assignment: CDR1 MNHNS and CDR2 SASEGT. The CDR3 protein is CASSDVERERYGYTF. The DNA for the CDR3 is TGTGCCAGCAGTGATGTTGAAAGGGAGCGATATGGCTACACCTTC.

V usage is TRBV7-9 and J usage is TRBJ1-1, with a possible D match to TRBD1 (5 bases). This CDR3 comprises 13 residues. Germline loops: CDR1 SEHNR, CDR2 FQNEAQ (reference sequence). Trimming stripped 4 bases from V and 9 bases from J, with 15 bases between. The CDR3 loop reads CASSSSRRQKAFF. For the CDR3, the DNA is TGTGCCAGCAGCTCATCGCGGAGACAGAAAGCTTTCTTT.